The rows below give T cell receptor beta chains drawn from one sample of a study of graft-versus-host responses after intestinal transplantation. The method was immunoSEQ multiplex PCR; TCRdb's version includes in-frame clones alone and lacks a portion of them. The data show over 8,500 clones, roughly 29% seen once. Sequences were derived from alloreactive CD8+ T cells from a mixed lymphocyte reaction culture, sampled before transplantation. The receptors here all came from a human patient who was an organ donor for intestinal transplantation. Each CDR3 is given with its conserved first and last residue. Each record gives: V gene, J gene, D gene, clone size, CDR3 DNA, CDR3 protein. The D gene is left open where the match is weak. A row's size may be missing; if present it is once, few, many or a size class.

v_gene: TRBV4-3; j_gene: TRBJ1-1; d_gene: NA; abundance: NA; CDR3nt: TGCGCCAGCAGCCTTGACAGATCCACTGAAGCTTTCTTT; CDR3aa: CASSLDRSTEAFF
v_gene: TRBV11-2; j_gene: TRBJ2-3; d_gene: NA; abundance: NA; CDR3nt: TGTGCCAGCAGCTTAGCAGCTAGGAGCACAGATACGCAGTATTTT; CDR3aa: CASSLAARSTDTQYF
v_gene: TRBV6-5; j_gene: TRBJ2-1; d_gene: TRBD2; abundance: NA; CDR3nt: TGTGCCAGCAGTTATGGCGGGGGGAAATACAATGAGCAGTTCTTC; CDR3aa: CASSYGGGKYNEQFF
v_gene: TRBV30; j_gene: TRBJ1-5; d_gene: NA; abundance: NA; CDR3nt: TGTGCCTGGAGTGTGGTTGGGAGCCTTCGCGGCAATCAGCCCCAGCATTTT; CDR3aa: CAWSVVGSLRGNQPQHF
v_gene: TRBV2; j_gene: TRBJ2-7; d_gene: TRBD1; abundance: few; CDR3nt: TGTGCCAGCAGTCCCGGGACAGGGGCCTACGAGCAGTACTTC; CDR3aa: CASSPGTGAYEQYF
v_gene: TRBV7-2; j_gene: TRBJ2-7; d_gene: NA; abundance: NA; CDR3nt: TGTGCCAGCAGCTTAGTGACTAGTTCCTACGAGCAGTACTTC; CDR3aa: CASSLVTSSYEQYF
v_gene: TRBV4-3; j_gene: TRBJ2-3; d_gene: TRBD2; abundance: medium-sized; CDR3nt: TGCGCCAGCAGCCAGGGAACCGGGACTAGCGGAGATACGCAGTATTTT; CDR3aa: CASSQGTGTSGDTQYF
v_gene: TRBV6-5; j_gene: TRBJ1-1; d_gene: TRBD1; abundance: NA; CDR3nt: TGTGCCAGCAGGACAGGGTTGTACACTGAAGCTTTCTTT; CDR3aa: CASRTGLYTEAFF
v_gene: TRBV11-2; j_gene: TRBJ2-1; d_gene: NA; abundance: few; CDR3nt: TGTGCCAGCAGCTTAGCCTACCGCAGGGGCGATGAGCAGTTCTTC; CDR3aa: CASSLAYRRGDEQFF
v_gene: TRBV4-3; j_gene: TRBJ1-1; d_gene: NA; abundance: NA; CDR3nt: TGCGCCAGCAGCCAGCTAGGTAGCTACACTGAAGCTTTCTTT; CDR3aa: CASSQLGSYTEAFF
v_gene: TRBV5-4; j_gene: TRBJ2-5; d_gene: NA; abundance: medium-sized; CDR3nt: TGTGCCAGCAGCTTGGACTCTAGCGCATCCCTCGGGGAGACCCAGTACTTC; CDR3aa: CASSLDSSASLGETQYF
v_gene: TRBV18; j_gene: TRBJ1-5; d_gene: NA; abundance: NA; CDR3nt: TGTGCCAGCTCACGCGAGGTAGGGATCGTGCATCAGCCCCAGCATTTT; CDR3aa: CASSREVGIVHQPQHF
v_gene: TRBV19; j_gene: TRBJ2-3; d_gene: TRBD2; abundance: NA; CDR3nt: TGTGCCAGTAGTATCACCGGGACTATCACAGATACGCAGTATTTT; CDR3aa: CASSITGTITDTQYF
v_gene: TRBV7-2; j_gene: TRBJ1-2; d_gene: NA; abundance: few; CDR3nt: TGTGCCAGCAGCAACCCCGGGGGCGCGGGTAACTATGGCTACACCTTC; CDR3aa: CASSNPGGAGNYGYTF
v_gene: TRBV18; j_gene: TRBJ2-7; d_gene: NA; abundance: NA; CDR3nt: TGTGCCAGCTCACCAAAGGACGGGTACGAGCAGTACTTC; CDR3aa: CASSPKDGYEQYF
v_gene: TRBV7-2; j_gene: TRBJ2-3; d_gene: TRBD2; abundance: NA; CDR3nt: TGTGCCAGCAGCTTAAGCACTAGCGGGTTTAGCACAGATACGCAGTATTTT; CDR3aa: CASSLSTSGFSTDTQYF
v_gene: TRBV10-2; j_gene: TRBJ1-2; d_gene: TRBD1; abundance: NA; CDR3nt: TGCGCCAGCAGTGGTCCTACAGGGGTGAACGGTGGCTACACCTTC; CDR3aa: CASSGPTGVNGGYTF
v_gene: TRBV5-4; j_gene: TRBJ1-2; d_gene: TRBD1; abundance: few; CDR3nt: TGTGCCAGCAGCCCCGAGGGACAGGTCTTTGGCTACACCTTC; CDR3aa: CASSPEGQVFGYTF
v_gene: TRBV27; j_gene: TRBJ2-2; d_gene: NA; abundance: NA; CDR3nt: TGTGCCAGCAGGACACACGGAGGGGGGAACACCGGGGAGCTGTTTTTT; CDR3aa: CASRTHGGGNTGELFF
v_gene: TRBV18; j_gene: TRBJ2-7; d_gene: NA; abundance: once; CDR3nt: TGTGCCAGCTCGCGATACAGGGACTCCTACGAGCAGTACTTC; CDR3aa: CASSRYRDSYEQYF
v_gene: TRBV7-9; j_gene: TRBJ2-3; d_gene: NA; abundance: few; CDR3nt: TGTGCCAGCAGCTTAATCCAAACCGGGTCTCACACGCAGTATTTT; CDR3aa: CASSLIQTGSHTQYF
v_gene: TRBV7-9; j_gene: TRBJ2-5; d_gene: TRBD1; abundance: NA; CDR3nt: TGTGCCAGCAGCTTGGCAATGGGACAGGGAGAGACCCAGTACTTC; CDR3aa: CASSLAMGQGETQYF
v_gene: TRBV6-6; j_gene: TRBJ2-1; d_gene: NA; abundance: few; CDR3nt: TGTGCCAGCAGTTCAGGGAATGAGCAGTTCTTC; CDR3aa: CASSSGNEQFF
v_gene: TRBV13; j_gene: TRBJ2-5; d_gene: TRBD2; abundance: NA; CDR3nt: TGTGCCAGCAGCACGCGGGGGGCCTACCAAGAGACCCAGTACTTC; CDR3aa: CASSTRGAYQETQYF
v_gene: TRBV27; j_gene: TRBJ2-7; d_gene: TRBD2; abundance: medium-sized; CDR3nt: TGTGCCAGCAGTTTAGCGGGGGCCTACGAGCAGTACTTC; CDR3aa: CASSLAGAYEQYF